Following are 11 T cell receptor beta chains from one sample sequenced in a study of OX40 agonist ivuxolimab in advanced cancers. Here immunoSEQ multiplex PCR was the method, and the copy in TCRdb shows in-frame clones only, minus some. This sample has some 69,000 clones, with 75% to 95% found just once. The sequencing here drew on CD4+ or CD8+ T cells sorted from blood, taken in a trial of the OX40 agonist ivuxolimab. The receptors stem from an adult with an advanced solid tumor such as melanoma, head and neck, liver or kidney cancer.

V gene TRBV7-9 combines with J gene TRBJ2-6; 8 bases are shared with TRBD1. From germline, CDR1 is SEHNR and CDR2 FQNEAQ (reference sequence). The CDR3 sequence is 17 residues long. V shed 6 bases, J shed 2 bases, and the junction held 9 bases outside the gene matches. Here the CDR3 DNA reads TGTGCCAGCAGTAGGACAGGGATTAGAGCTGGGGCCAACGTCCTGACTTTC. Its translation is CASSRTGIRAGANVLTF.

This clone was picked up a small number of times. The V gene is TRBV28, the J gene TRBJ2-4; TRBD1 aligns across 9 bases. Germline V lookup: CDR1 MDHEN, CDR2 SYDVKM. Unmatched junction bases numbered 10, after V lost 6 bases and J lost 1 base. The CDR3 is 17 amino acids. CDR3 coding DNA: TGTGCCAGCAGCCTAACCGGGACAGGGCTTGCCAAAAACATTCAGTACTTC. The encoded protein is CASSLTGTGLAKNIQYF.

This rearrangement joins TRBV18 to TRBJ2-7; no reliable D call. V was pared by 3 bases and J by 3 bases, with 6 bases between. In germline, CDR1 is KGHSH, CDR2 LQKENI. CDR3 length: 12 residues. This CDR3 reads CASSPGSYEQYF. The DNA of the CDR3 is TGTGCCAGCTCACCCGGAAGCTACGAGCAGTACTTC.

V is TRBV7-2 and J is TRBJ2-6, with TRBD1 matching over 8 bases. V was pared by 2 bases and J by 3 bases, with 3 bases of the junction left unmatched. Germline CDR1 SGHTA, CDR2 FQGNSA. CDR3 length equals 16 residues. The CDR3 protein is CASSLQGAFGANVLTF. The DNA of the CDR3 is TGTGCCAGCAGCTTACAGGGGGCGTTTGGGGCCAACGTCCTGACTTTC.

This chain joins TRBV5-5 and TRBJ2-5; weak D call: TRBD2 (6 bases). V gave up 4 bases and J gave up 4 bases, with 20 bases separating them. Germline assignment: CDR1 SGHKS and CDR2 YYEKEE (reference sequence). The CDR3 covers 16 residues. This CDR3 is CASSTQGLPLGETQYF. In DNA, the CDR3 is TGTGCCAGCAGCACCCAGGGACTTCCCCTAGGAGAGACCCAGTACTTC.

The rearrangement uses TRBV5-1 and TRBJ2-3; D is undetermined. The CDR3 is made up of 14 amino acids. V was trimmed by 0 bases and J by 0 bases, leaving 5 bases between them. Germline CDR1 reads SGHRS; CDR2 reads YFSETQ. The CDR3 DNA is TGCGCCAGCAGCTTGGGACCAAGCACAGATACGCAGTATTTT. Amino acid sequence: CASSLGPSTDTQYF.

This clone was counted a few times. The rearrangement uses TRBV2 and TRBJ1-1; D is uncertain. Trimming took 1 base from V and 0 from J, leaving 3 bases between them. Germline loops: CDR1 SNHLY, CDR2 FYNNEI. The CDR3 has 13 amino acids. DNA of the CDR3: TGTGCCAGCAGTGAAGAGATGAACACTGAAGCTTTCTTT. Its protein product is CASSEEMNTEAFF.

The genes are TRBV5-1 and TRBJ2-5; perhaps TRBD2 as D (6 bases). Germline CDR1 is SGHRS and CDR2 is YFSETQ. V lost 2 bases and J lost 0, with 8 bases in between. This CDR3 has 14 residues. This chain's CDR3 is CASSFGGNQETQYF. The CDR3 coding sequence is TGCGCCAGCAGCTTTGGGGGGAACCAAGAGACCCAGTACTTC.

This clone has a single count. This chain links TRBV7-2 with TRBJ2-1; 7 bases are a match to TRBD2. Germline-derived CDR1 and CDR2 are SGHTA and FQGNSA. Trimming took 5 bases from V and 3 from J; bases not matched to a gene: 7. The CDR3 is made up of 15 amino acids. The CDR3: CASSPSGILYNEQFF. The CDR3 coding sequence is TGTGCCAGCAGCCCTAGCGGCATTCTCTACAATGAGCAGTTCTTC.

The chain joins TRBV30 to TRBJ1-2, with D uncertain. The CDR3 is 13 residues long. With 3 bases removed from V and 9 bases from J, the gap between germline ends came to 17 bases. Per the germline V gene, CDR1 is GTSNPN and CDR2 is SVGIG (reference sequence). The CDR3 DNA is TGTGCCTGGAGGGCGTCGGCCGAGGAACGCTACACCTTC. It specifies CAWRASAEERYTF.

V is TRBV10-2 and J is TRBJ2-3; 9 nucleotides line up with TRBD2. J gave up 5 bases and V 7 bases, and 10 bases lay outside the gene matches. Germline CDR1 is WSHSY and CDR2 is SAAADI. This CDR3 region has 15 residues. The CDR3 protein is CASTGGRAFVDTQYF. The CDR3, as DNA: TGCGCCAGCACGGGCGGGAGGGCCTTCGTAGATACGCAGTATTTT.